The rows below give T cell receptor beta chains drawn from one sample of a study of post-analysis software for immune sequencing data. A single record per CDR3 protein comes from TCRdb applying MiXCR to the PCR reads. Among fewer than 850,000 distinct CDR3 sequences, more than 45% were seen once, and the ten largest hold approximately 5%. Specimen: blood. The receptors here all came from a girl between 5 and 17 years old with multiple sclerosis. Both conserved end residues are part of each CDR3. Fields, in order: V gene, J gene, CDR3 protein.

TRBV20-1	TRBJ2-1	CSSGGTEAGNEQFF
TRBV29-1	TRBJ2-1	CSVEAGTGWFF
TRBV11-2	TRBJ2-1	CASSSSGSAPSYNEQFF
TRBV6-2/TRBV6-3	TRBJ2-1	CASAGHDRGIFRFF
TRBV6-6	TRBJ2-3	CASSYSEGTQYF
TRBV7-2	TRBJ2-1	CASSAQTSMGNEQFF
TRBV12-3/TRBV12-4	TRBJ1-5	CASKKAGQGGSQPQHF
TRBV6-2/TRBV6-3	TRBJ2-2	CASSYLKGSGRLTGELFF
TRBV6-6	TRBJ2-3	CASSLWTGTDTQYF
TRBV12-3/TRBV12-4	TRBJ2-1	CASSLKGNEQFF
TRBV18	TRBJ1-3	CASSPRGEVSGNTIYF
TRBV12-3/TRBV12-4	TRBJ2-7	CASSMSGGPEEQYF
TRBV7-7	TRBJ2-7	CASSPAGLAGGLYEQYF
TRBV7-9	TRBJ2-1	CASDWSGNEQFF
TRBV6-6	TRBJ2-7	CASSSRPHSYEQYF
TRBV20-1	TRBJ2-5	CSASTTHSGRAPETQYF
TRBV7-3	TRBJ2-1	CASSAAGQGYNEQFF
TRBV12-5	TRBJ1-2	CASDWGEMGYTF
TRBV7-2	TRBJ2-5	CASSLVASGEETQYF
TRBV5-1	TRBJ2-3	CASSSTNRGRTDTQYF
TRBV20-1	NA	CSASGLTGFHSNQPQYF
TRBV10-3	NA	CAISESIASNEQYF
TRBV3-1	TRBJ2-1	CASSQEQGASGSASYNEQFF
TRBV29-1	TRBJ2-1	CSVGLDHVYNEQFF
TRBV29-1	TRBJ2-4	CSVEAGRNIQYF
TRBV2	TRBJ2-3	CASREAGGAPGGQYF
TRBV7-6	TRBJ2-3	CASRPPGTSRSDTQYF
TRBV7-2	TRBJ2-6	CASSGDRGAGANVLTF
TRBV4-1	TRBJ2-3	CASSQQRDDTQYF
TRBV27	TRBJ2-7	CASSLTRNRGDYEQYF
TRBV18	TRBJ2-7	CASSPRDTKSGALYEQYF
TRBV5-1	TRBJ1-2	CASSLRISYGYTF
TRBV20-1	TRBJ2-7	CSASPLAGVKYEQYF
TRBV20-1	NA	CSARPTGRYEQYF
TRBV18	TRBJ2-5	CASSPPVIKTQYF
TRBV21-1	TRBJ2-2	CASSKRPPNLGELFF
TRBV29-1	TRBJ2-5	CSVGASGTGIQETQYF
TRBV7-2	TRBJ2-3	CASTQAWTRSTDTQYF
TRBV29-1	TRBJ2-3	CSVAGGRGGRTDTQYF
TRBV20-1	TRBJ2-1	CSAREVVGGPREQFF
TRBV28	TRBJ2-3	CASSRDRESTDTQYF
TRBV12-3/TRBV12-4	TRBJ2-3	CASTLSIGGQGDTQYF
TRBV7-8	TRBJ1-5	CASSLMPNQPQHF
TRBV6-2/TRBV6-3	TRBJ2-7	CASSHPFFEGGTYEQYF
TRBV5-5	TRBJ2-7	CASSLSGLAVAEQYF
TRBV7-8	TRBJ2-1	CASSLVALLGEQFF
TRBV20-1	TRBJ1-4	CSAREAQGFGEKLFF
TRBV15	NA	CATSTQLAGAYEQYF
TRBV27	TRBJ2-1	CASSLGWEQFF
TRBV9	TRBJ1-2	CASKADYYGYTF
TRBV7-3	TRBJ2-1	CASSGSGTSIGEQFF
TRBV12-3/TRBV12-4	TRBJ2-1	CASSHRTSSYNEQFF
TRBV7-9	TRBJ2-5	CASSRREVADTEETQYF
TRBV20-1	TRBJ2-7	CSASRSSGTYEQYF
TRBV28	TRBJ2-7	CASRRDRDSYEQYF
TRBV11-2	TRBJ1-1	CASSSGTVATFF
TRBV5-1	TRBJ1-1	CASSLSQHPNTEAFF
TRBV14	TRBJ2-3	CASSQGLTPSTDTQYF
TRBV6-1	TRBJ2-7	CASTEVGRTYEQYF